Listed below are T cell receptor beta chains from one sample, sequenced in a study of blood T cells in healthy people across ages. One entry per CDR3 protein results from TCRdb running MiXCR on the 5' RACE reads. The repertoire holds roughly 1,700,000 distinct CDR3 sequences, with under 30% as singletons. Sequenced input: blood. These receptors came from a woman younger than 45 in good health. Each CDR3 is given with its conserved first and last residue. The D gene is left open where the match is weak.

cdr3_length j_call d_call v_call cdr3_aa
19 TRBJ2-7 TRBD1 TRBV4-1 CASSQEYRGVGQSSYEQYF
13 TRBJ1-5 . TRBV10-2 CASSENRELPQHF
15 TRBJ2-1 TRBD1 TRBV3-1 CASSPRDRGYNEQFF
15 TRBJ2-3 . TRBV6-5 CASSSYLDSTDTQYF
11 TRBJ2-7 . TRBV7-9 CASSFEGKQYF
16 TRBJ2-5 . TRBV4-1 CASSQGLGAGGKTQYF
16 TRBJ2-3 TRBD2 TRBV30 CAWSLGLAASTDTQYF
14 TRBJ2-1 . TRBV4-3 CASSQDIGSREQFF
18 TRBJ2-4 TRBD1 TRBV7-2 CASSLAYRGELAKDIQYF
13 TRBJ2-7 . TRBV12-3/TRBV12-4 CASSAQLSYEQYF
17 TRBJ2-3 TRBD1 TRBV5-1 CASSPRLVGQNTDTQYF
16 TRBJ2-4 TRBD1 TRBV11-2 CASSLDRWTGRNIQYF
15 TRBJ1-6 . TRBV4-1 CASSPADSNNSPLHF
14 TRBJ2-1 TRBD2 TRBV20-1 CSAKLAGSYNEQFF
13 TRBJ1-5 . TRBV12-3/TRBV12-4 CASSLRWEQPQHF
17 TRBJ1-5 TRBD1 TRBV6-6 CASSSGGMEYSNQPQHF
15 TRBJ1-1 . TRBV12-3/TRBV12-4 CASSSMKGRPPEAFF
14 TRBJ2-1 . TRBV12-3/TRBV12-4 CASSFRTDYNEQFF
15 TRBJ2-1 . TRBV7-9 CASSLLGSLYNEQFF
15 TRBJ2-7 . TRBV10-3 CAISESGGLGYEQYF
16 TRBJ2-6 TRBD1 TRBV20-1 CSASPGQGTGANVLTF
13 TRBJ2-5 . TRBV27 CASSLSFMETQYF
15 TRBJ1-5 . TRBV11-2 CASSLEPYSNQPQHF
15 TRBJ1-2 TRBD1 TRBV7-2 CASSLAFLTGDGYTF
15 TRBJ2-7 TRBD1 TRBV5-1 CASSSPRGKTYEQYF
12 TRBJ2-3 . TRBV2 CASGEVEDTQYF
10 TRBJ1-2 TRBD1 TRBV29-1 CSVGQGGYTF
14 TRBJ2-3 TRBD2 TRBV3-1 CASSQAGTTDTQYF
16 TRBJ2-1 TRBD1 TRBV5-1 CASSLMSGQGYNEQFF
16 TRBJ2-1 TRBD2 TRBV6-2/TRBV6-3 CASSATGTSGNYEQFF
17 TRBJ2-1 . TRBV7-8 CASSLQTAVFLDNEQFF
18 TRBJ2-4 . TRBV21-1 CASSLASGAGVAKNIQYF
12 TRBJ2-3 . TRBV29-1 CSVRDTTDTQYF
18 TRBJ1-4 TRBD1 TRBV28 CASRIWDRVAATNEKLFF
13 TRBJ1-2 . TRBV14 CASSLGRVAGYTF
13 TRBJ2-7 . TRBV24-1 CATSGLDNYEQYF
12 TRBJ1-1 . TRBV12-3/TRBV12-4 CASSSDGHLPFF
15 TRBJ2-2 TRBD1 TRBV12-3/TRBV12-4 CASSLQGKVTGELFF
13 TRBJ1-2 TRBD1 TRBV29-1 CSVDTGGTYGYTF
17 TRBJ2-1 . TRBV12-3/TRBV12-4 CASRRGPSRGTYNEQFF
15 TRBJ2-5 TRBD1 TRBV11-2 CASSLDGTGQETQYF
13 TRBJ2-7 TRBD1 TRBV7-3 CASSWDSANEQYF
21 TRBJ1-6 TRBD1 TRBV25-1 CASSDHTGTGALSSYNSPLHF
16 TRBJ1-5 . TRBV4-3 CASSRAYELSNQPQHF
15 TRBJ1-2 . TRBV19 CASSAGTTFNYGYTF
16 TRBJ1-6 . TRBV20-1 CSARIEESSYNSPLHF
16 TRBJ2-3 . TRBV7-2 CASSQGRYGSTDTQYF
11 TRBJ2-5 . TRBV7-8 CASMLSETQYF
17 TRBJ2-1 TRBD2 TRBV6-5 CAGSYSGREGSYNEQFF
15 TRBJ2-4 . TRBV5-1 CASSLVAGTKNIQYF
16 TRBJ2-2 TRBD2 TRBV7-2 CASSRKLAGVTGELFF
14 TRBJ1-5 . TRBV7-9 CASSFGYSNQPQHF
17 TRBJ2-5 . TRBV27 CASSLSFRAFKEETQYF
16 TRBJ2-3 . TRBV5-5 CASSLGFSGQGDTQYF
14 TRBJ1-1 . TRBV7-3 CASSLKGRGTEAFF